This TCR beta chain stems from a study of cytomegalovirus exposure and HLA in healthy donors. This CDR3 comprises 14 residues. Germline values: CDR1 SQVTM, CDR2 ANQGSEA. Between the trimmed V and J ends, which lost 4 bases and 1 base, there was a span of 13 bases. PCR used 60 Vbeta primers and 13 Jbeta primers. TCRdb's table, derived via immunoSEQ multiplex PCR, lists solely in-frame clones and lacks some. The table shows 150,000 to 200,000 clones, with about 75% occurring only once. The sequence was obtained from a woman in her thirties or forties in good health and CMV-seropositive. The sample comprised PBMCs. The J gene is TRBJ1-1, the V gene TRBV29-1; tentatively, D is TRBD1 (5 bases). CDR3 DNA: TGCAGCGTTGTTTTTTATACAGGGAACACTGAAGCTTTCTTT. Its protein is CSVVFYTGNTEAFF.